These 25 T cell receptor beta chains originate from one sample sequenced in a study of CD8+ T cells in alopecia areata. cDNA reverse transcribed from extracted RNA served as the sequencing template. Measured with immunoSEQ multiplex PCR; TCRdb has only the in-frame clones, and not every one. The sample lists 120,000 or so clones, around 60% occurring once. The treatment denotes: oral pan-JAK inhibitor, 5-10 mg twice daily. The input for sequencing was CD4+ T cells sorted from blood, taken at week 4, from a patient treated with tofacitinib. The receptors shown here come from a human donor with alopecia areata.

Turning to this clone: The same CDR3 arises from other DNA sequences in this sample as well. The chain joins TRBV29-1 to TRBJ2-6; D not resolved. Germline loops: CDR1 SQVTM, CDR2 ANQGSEA. V was pared by 3 bases and J by 3 bases, with 3 bases between. The CDR3 has 12 amino acids. The CDR3 DNA sequence: TGCAGCGTTGATAGTGGGGCCAACGTCCTGACTTTC. This codes for CSVDSGANVLTF. The variable domain in full, completed from reference TRBV29-1 and TRBJ2-6, reads SAVISQKPSRDICQRGTSLTIQCQVDSQVTMMFWYRQQPGQSLTLIATANQGSEATYESGFVIDKFPISRPNLTFSTLTVSNMSPEDSSIYLCSVDSGANVLTFGAGSRLTVL.

CDR3 region: CASSFSRAGGTGPKRYF. The CDR3 bases are TGTGCCAGCAGTTTCTCAAGAGCGGGGGGAACTGGCCCGAAGCGGTATTTT. This chain uses TRBV27 with TRBJ2-3; TRBD2 aligns across 9 bases. The CDR3 sequence is 17 residues long. CDR1 is MNHEY and CDR2 is SMNVEV in the germline V gene (reference sequence). The V segment lost 3 bases and the J segment 14 bases; nucleotides outside the gene matches: 21.

The chain recombines TRBV29-1 with TRBJ1-1; 7 bases are shared with TRBD1. CDR1 SQVTM and CDR2 ANQGSEA come from the germline V gene. Trimming removed 5 bases from V and 8 bases from J; junction bases left unmatched: 8. CDR3 size: 12 residues. CDR3 DNA sequence: TGCAGCGTTCTTAGACAGGGCGTAGAAGCTTTCTTT. Translated, it gives CSVLRQGVEAFF.

The J gene is TRBJ2-1, the V gene TRBV5-1; 11 nucleotides agree with TRBD2. This CDR3 region has 15 residues. Germline V gene lookup returns CDR1 SGHRS and CDR2 YFSETQ. Unmatched junction bases numbered 7, after V lost 4 bases and J lost 7 bases. The CDR3 DNA sequence: TGCGCCAGCAGCCCTACTAGCGGGGGAGGAAATGAGCAGTTCTTC. It encodes CASSPTSGGGNEQFF.

This clone showed up many times. The chain employs TRBV7-6 and TRBJ2-1; D is perhaps TRBD1 or TRBD2 (5 bases each). Germline-derived CDR1 and CDR2 are SGHVS and FNYEAQ. The CDR3 totals 13 residues. Trimming pared 5 bases from V and 10 bases from J, leaving 15 bases between. The chain's CDR3 is CASSPRGQREQFF. In nucleotides, the CDR3 is TGTGCCAGCAGCCCCCGGGGCCAGCGGGAGCAGTTCTTC.

This clone was picked up a small number of times. The rearrangement joins TRBV9 to TRBJ2-2; a weak D match, TRBD2 (5 bases). V dropped 1 base and J dropped 7 bases, with 11 bases sitting between them. CDR1 and CDR2 from the germline V gene are SGDLS and YYNGEE. The CDR3 runs 14 residues. The CDR3 sequence: CASSVTHGDGELFF. CDR3 bases: TGTGCCAGCAGCGTAACTCACGGGGACGGGGAGCTGTTTTTT.

This rearrangement joins TRBV2 to TRBJ2-2, with TRBD1 identical over 8 bases. Germline values: CDR1 SNHLY, CDR2 FYNNEI. Trimming took 8 bases from V and 1 from J; bases not matched to a gene: 6. This CDR3 is built from 15 residues. The CDR3 sequence is CASQTGTGNTGELFF. The CDR3 DNA follows: TGTGCCAGCCAAACCGGGACAGGGAACACCGGGGAGCTGTTTTTT.

This chain joins TRBV29-1 and TRBJ2-7; D not certain. Trimming took 4 bases from V and 3 from J, leaving 7 bases between them. This CDR3 is built from 11 residues. Germline-derived CDR1 and CDR2 are SQVTM and ANQGSEA. The CDR3 sequence: CSVVDIYEQYF. In DNA, the CDR3 is TGCAGCGTTGTCGACATCTACGAGCAGTACTTC.

This rearrangement joins TRBV28 to TRBJ1-5; D is unresolved. CDR1 is MDHEN and CDR2 is SYDVKM in the germline V gene. The CDR3 has 14 residues. V was trimmed by 7 bases and J by 0 bases, leaving 10 bases between them. The CDR3 DNA reads TGTGCCAGCAATTTCGAGTATAGCAATCAGCCCCAGCATTTT. This translates into CASNFEYSNQPQHF. The complete variable domain, with remaining parts taken from reference TRBV28 and TRBJ1-5, reads DVKVTQSSRYLVKRTGEKVFLECVQDMDHENMFWYRQDPGLGLRLIYFSYDVKMKEKGDIPEGYSVSREKKERFSLILESASTNQTSMYLCASNFEYSNQPQHFGDGTRLSIL.

This clone was seen more than once but under ten times. This sequence joins TRBV10-3 and TRBJ2-2; 11 nucleotides line up with TRBD1. V lost 10 bases and J lost 4; bases outside the gene matches: 11. The CDR3 has 16 residues. Per the germline V gene, CDR1 is ENHRY and CDR2 is SYGVKD. CDR3 in DNA: TGTGCCACTCAGACCGGACAGGGGGCTTCCACCGGGGAGCTGTTTTTT. This encodes CATQTGQGASTGELFF.

The chain combines TRBV7-2 with TRBJ1-6, with 7 positions matching TRBD1. The V gene end was trimmed by 4 bases and the J gene end by 0 bases; junction bases not matched to a gene: 6. Germline V gene sequence: CDR1 SGHTA, CDR2 FQGNSA. This CDR3 is built from 17 residues. CDR3 amino acids: CASSWGQRSSYNSPLHF. CDR3 nucleotides: TGTGCCAGCAGCTGGGGACAGCGAAGCTCCTATAATTCACCCCTCCACTTT.

The V gene is TRBV4-3, the J gene TRBJ2-1; 7 positions match TRBD2. The CDR3 is 16 amino acids. Germline V CDR1 and CDR2: LGHNA, YSLEER. Trimming cost V 0 bases and J 5 bases; bases outside gene matches: 7. CDR3 DNA: TGCGCCAGCAGCCAAGATCTGGCGGGGGAACACAATGAGCAGTTCTTC. Translating it yields CASSQDLAGEHNEQFF.

This clone was observed a handful of times. This rearrangement joins TRBV29-1 to TRBJ1-1; D ambiguous. V lost 5 bases and J lost 3, with 10 bases in between. Germline CDR1 is SQVTM and CDR2 is ANQGSEA. The CDR3 contains 12 residues. In DNA form, the CDR3 reads TGCAGCGTTTCCCTGTGGGACACTGAAGCTTTCTTT. It yields the protein CSVSLWDTEAFF.

The V call is TRBV4-2, the J call TRBJ1-2, with a possible D match to TRBD1 (5 bases). Trimming cost V 4 bases and J 4 bases, with 13 bases left between them. The CDR3 extends over 14 amino acids. Germline CDR1 and CDR2: LGHNA and YNFKEQ. The CDR3 loop is CASSPRRGTYGYTF. CDR3 nucleotide sequence: TGTGCCAGCAGCCCGAGGCGGGGGACCTATGGCTACACCTTC.

V gene TRBV9 combines with J gene TRBJ2-7; 10 bases fit TRBD1. Germline CDR1 reads SGDLS; CDR2 reads YYNGEE. The V and J ends lost 4 bases and 5 bases, in that order; junction bases with no gene match: 6. The CDR3 consists of 14 residues. DNA for the CDR3: TGTGCCAGCAGCTCCCGGACAGGGGGGGACGAGCAGTACTTC. This gives the protein CASSSRTGGDEQYF.

The J gene is TRBJ2-5, the V gene TRBV18; possible D gene TRBD1, 6 bases. This CDR3 comprises 14 residues. Germline V lookup: CDR1 KGHSH, CDR2 LQKENI. V dropped 1 base and J dropped 4 bases, with 10 bases sitting between them. CDR3: CASSPRGRGETQYF. The CDR3 DNA reads TGTGCCAGCTCACCACGGGGCAGGGGAGAGACCCAGTACTTC.

This chain links TRBV7-9 with TRBJ1-2; unclear D gene. Per germline, CDR1 SEHNR and CDR2 FQNEAQ (reference sequence). CDR3 length equals 12 residues. Trimming stripped 3 bases from V and 8 bases from J, with 10 bases between. CDR3 amino acids: CASSFGVSGYTF. DNA for the CDR3: TGTGCCAGCAGCTTCGGGGTTTCGGGCTACACCTTC.

The V and J genes are TRBV4-1 and TRBJ2-7; possible D gene TRBD2, 7 bases. In germline, CDR1 is MGHRA, CDR2 YSYEKL. This CDR3 comprises 13 residues. The ends were cut back, 0 bases at V and 7 bases at J, with 10 bases in the middle. CDR3 nucleotides: TGCGCCAGCAGCCAAGAAAGGGGGGGAGAGCAGTACTTC. It translates to CASSQERGGEQYF.

The rearrangement uses TRBV5-1 and TRBJ2-2; no firm D call. Germline V gene data show CDR1 as SGHRS and CDR2 as YFSETQ. V was clipped by 2 bases and J by 4 bases, with 9 bases between them. The CDR3 is 14 residues long. The CDR3, as DNA: TGCGCCAGCAGCTTTGAAGGTGGCACCGGGGAGCTGTTTTTT. Translated, it gives CASSFEGGTGELFF.

The J gene is TRBJ1-4, the V gene TRBV15; D not resolved. The germline V and J ends were trimmed by 9 bases and 7 bases, with 12 bases remaining between them. The CDR3 spans 12 residues. CDR1 is LNHNV and CDR2 is YYDKDF in the germline V gene (reference sequence). The CDR3 coding sequence is TGTGCCACGACGGGGATCGGTGAAAAACTGTTTTTT. Translating it yields CATTGIGEKLFF.

The chain combines TRBV6-6 with TRBJ2-2; TRBD2 matches at 7 bases. V lost 11 bases to trimming and J lost 1 base; unmatched junction nucleotides: 13. The CDR3 spans 16 residues. Looked up from germline, CDR1 is MNHNY and CDR2 is SVGAGI (reference sequence). CDR3 sequence (DNA): TGTGCCCCCGCGGGCAGCGGGGTCTTGAACACCGGGGAGCTGTTTTTT. This encodes CAPAGSGVLNTGELFF.

This clone is categorized as medium-sized. The V and J genes are TRBV7-2 and TRBJ2-2; D remains ambiguous. The V end was cut by 4 bases, the J end by 0 bases, with 6 bases between. This CDR3 has 14 residues. From germline, CDR1 is SGHTA and CDR2 FQGNSA. The CDR3 region is CASSYTSNTGELFF. The CDR3 DNA is TGTGCCAGCAGCTACACTTCGAACACCGGGGAGCTGTTTTTT.

This clone is a singleton in its sample. This sequence joins TRBV5-4 and TRBJ2-5, with 11 bases lining up with TRBD2. Trimming removed 4 bases from V and 2 bases from J; junction bases left unmatched: 7. Germline V CDR1 and CDR2: SGHNT, YYREEE (reference sequence). The CDR3 length is 16 residues. CDR3 sequence reads: CASSISGGAPQETQYF. The CDR3 DNA sequence: TGTGCCAGCAGCATTAGCGGGGGGGCCCCTCAAGAGACCCAGTACTTC.

The chain employs TRBV28 and TRBJ2-5; 10 nucleotides agree with TRBD2. Trimming removed 7 bases from V and 3 bases from J; junction bases left unmatched: 8. From germline, CDR1 is MDHEN and CDR2 SYDVKM. This CDR3 spans 15 amino acids. CDR3 nucleotides: TGTGCCAGCAATCCTCATAGCGGGGGGAAAGAGACCCAGTACTTC. Translated: CASNPHSGGKETQYF.

The genes are TRBV28 and TRBJ1-2, with D maybe TRBD1 (6 bases). The V gene's germline CDR1 is MDHEN and CDR2 SYDVKM. The CDR3 sequence is 14 residues long. V was shortened by 6 bases and J by 5 bases, with 16 bases between the two germline ends. This CDR3 reads CASRRGGQEYGYTF. CDR3 DNA: TGTGCCAGCAGAAGAGGGGGGCAAGAGTATGGCTACACCTTC.